Listed here are 28 T cell receptor beta chains from one sample, sequenced in a study of cytomegalovirus exposure and HLA in healthy donors. The PCR was carried out with 60 Vbeta primers and 13 Jbeta primers. Libraries were prepared by immunoSEQ multiplex PCR; TCRdb keeps only in-frame clonotypes and omits some of them. The sample contains roughly 160,000 clones, more than 65% of which appear only once. Sequenced material: PBMCs. The receptors derive from a woman in her 30s in good health and CMV-seronegative.

The chain is built from TRBV9 and TRBJ2-1, with a weak D call TRBD2 (6 bases). Germline V CDR1 and CDR2: SGDLS, YYNGEE. V was shortened by 4 bases and J by 4 bases, with 21 bases between the two germline ends. CDR3 size: 17 residues. The CDR3 protein is CASSPKGISGRYNEQFF. CDR3 sequence (DNA): TGTGCCAGCAGCCCCAAAGGCATTAGCGGAAGATACAATGAGCAGTTCTTC.

The V call is TRBV5-4, the J call TRBJ2-7; weak D call: TRBD2 (5 bases). The CDR3 consists of 18 residues. Germline CDR1 and CDR2: SGHNT and YYREEE (reference sequence). V was pared by 3 bases and J by 2 bases, with 24 bases between. CDR3 sequence (DNA): TGTGCCAGCAGCTCCCTAGGTAGGTTTGGCGGGCCAGCCTACGAGCAGTACTTC. This encodes CASSSLGRFGGPAYEQYF.

The J gene is TRBJ1-3, the V gene TRBV7-6; D is possibly TRBD1 (5 bases). Germline lookup yields CDR1 SGHVS and CDR2 FNYEAQ. V was cut by 4 bases and J by 3 bases, with 13 bases left in between. The CDR3 contains 15 residues. Here the CDR3 DNA reads TGTGCCAGCAGCTACCCAGGGAGGGTTGGAAACACCATATATTTT. Translating gives CASSYPGRVGNTIYF.

The V and J genes are TRBV7-9 and TRBJ1-1; D is uncertain. This CDR3 has 13 residues. With 3 bases removed from V and 0 bases from J, the gap between germline ends came to 5 bases. The V gene's germline CDR1 is SEHNR and CDR2 FQNEAQ (reference sequence). The CDR3 nucleotides are TGTGCCAGCAGCTTCGGTCTGAACACTGAAGCTTTCTTT. Protein sequence: CASSFGLNTEAFF.

This sequence joins TRBV7-2 and TRBJ2-1; TRBD1 agrees at 7 bases. The CDR3 length is 15 residues. Germline CDR1 SGHTA, CDR2 FQGNSA. J was trimmed by 9 bases and V by 6 bases; bases with no gene match: 14. The CDR3 DNA sequence: TGTGCCAGCAGTTTAAATGTCCGGACAGGCAGTGAGCAGTTCTTC. Translating gives CASSLNVRTGSEQFF.

The chain joins TRBV28 to TRBJ1-1; 9 bases agree with TRBD1. Trimming removed 5 bases from V and 2 bases from J; junction bases left unmatched: 3. CDR3 length: 14 residues. The germline gives CDR1 MDHEN, CDR2 SYDVKM. The CDR3: CASSRDRENTEAFF. CDR3 DNA: TGTGCCAGCAGTCGGGACAGGGAAAACACTGAAGCTTTCTTT.

The J gene is TRBJ1-6, the V gene TRBV5-6, with 7 bases identical to TRBD1. This CDR3 contains 15 residues. The germline V gene has CDR1 SGHDT and CDR2 YYEEEE. Trimming removed 0 bases from V and 8 bases from J; junction bases left unmatched: 5. The CDR3 protein is CASSLAGTGDSPLHF. The CDR3 DNA sequence: TGTGCCAGCAGCTTGGCCGGTACAGGGGATTCACCCCTCCACTTT.

This clone was detected only a few times. The V call is TRBV19, the J call TRBJ1-1, with TRBD1 identical over 9 bases. CDR1 and CDR2 (germline): LNHDA, SQIVND (reference sequence). This CDR3 is 15 amino acids long. Trimming removed 5 bases from V and 6 bases from J; junction bases left unmatched: 10. Written as DNA, the CDR3 is TGTGCCAGTAGTGTCCCGGGACAGGGTTTTTCTGAAGCTTTCTTT. Amino acids: CASSVPGQGFSEAFF.

This sequence joins TRBV19 and TRBJ2-1, with D unresolved. CDR1 is LNHDA, CDR2 SQIVND, per germline (reference sequence). Trimming left V 2 bases short and J 5 bases short, with 7 bases between. The CDR3 has 13 residues. The CDR3, as DNA: TGTGCCAGTAGTATAACGAGCGACAATGAGCAGTTCTTC. This encodes CASSITSDNEQFF. The full variable domain, completed using reference TRBV19 and TRBJ2-1, is DGGITQSPKYLFRKEGQNVTLSCEQNLNHDAMYWYRQDPGQGLRLIYYSQIVNDFQKGDIAEGYSVSREKKESFPLTVTSAQKNPTAFYLCASSITSDNEQFFGPGTRLTVL.

This sequence joins TRBV5-1 and TRBJ1-4; D not resolved. Looked up from germline, CDR1 is SGHRS and CDR2 is YFSETQ. The CDR3 length is 14 residues. Trimming took 4 bases from V and 3 from J, leaving 10 bases between them. CDR3 DNA: TGCGCCAGCAGCCAAGACACGCCTAATGAAAAACTGTTTTTT. It translates to CASSQDTPNEKLFF.

The chain recombines TRBV9 with TRBJ1-3, with D possibly matching TRBD1 (6 bases). The V end lost 0 bases, the J end lost 4 bases, and 8 bases lay between the germline ends. The CDR3 runs 14 residues. Germline assignment: CDR1 SGDLS and CDR2 YYNGEE. CDR3 in DNA: TGTGCCAGCAGCGTAGTGGACAGAGGAAACACCATATATTTT. Amino acid sequence: CASSVVDRGNTIYF.

The CDR3, as DNA: TGCGCCAGCAGCTTGAGTGGCGGGGACTACAATGAGCAGTTCTTC. Its protein product is CASSLSGGDYNEQFF. The gene calls are TRBV5-1 and TRBJ2-1; possibly TRBD2 for D (6 bases). V lost 1 base and J lost 3, with 11 bases in between. CDR3 length: 15 amino acids. Germline CDR1 reads SGHRS; CDR2 reads YFSETQ. The whole variable domain, remainder taken from reference TRBV5-1 and TRBJ2-1, is KAGVTQTPRYLIKTRGQQVTLSCSPISGHRSVSWYQQTPGQGLQFLFEYFSETQRNKGNFPGRFSGRQFSNSRSEMNVSTLELGDSALYLCASSLSGGDYNEQFFGPGTRLTVL.

This rearrangement joins TRBV2 to TRBJ1-3; D gene uncertain. The germline V and J ends were trimmed by 6 bases and 5 bases, with 20 bases remaining between them. CDR1 and CDR2 (germline): SNHLY, FYNNEI. The CDR3 has 16 residues. The CDR3 reads CASRGPDGVTRNTIYF. CDR3 nucleotide sequence: TGTGCCAGCAGAGGACCCGACGGGGTGACTCGAAACACCATATATTTT.

The chain links TRBV4-3 to TRBJ2-7; tentative D call: TRBD1 (7 bases). This CDR3 contains 15 residues. Between the trimmed V and J ends, which lost 4 bases and 7 bases, there was a span of 20 bases. CDR1 LGHNA and CDR2 YSLEER come from the germline V gene. The CDR3 coding sequence is TGCGCCAGCAGCCCGCGGGACCAGGGGGGCTGGGAGCAGTACTTC. It encodes CASSPRDQGGWEQYF.

This clone was detected only once. J is TRBJ2-5 and V is TRBV19; tentatively, D is TRBD1 (6 bases). Germline CDR1 and CDR2: LNHDA and SQIVND (reference sequence). The CDR3 totals 12 residues. Deletions cut 4 bases from V and 4 bases from J, with 7 bases between. As DNA, the CDR3 is TGTGCCAGTAGTACAGGGGCAGAGACCCAGTACTTC. Translated, it gives CASSTGAETQYF.

The genes are TRBV7-3 and TRBJ2-2; 8 bases are a match to TRBD2. CDR3 size: 17 residues. Germline CDR1 and CDR2: SGHTA and FQGTGA. V shed 0 bases, J shed 3 bases, and the junction held 6 bases outside the gene matches. CDR3 bases: TGTGCCAGCAGCTTAACTAGCGGGGCTGGGGACACCGGGGAGCTGTTTTTT. This translates into CASSLTSGAGDTGELFF.

V usage is TRBV4-1 and J usage is TRBJ2-1; a weak D match, TRBD2 (5 bases). Germline V lookup: CDR1 MGHRA, CDR2 YSYEKL. There are 15 residues in the CDR3. Trimming removed 1 base at V and 3 bases at J, with 10 bases between. The DNA for the CDR3 is TGCGCCAGCAGCCAAGGTCAAGCGGACTACAATGAGCAGTTCTTC. It translates to CASSQGQADYNEQFF.

This clone has only a few counts. The CDR3 bases are TGTGCCTGGAGCTGGGGCAGGAAAGAGACCCAGTACTTC. It is translated as CAWSWGRKETQYF. V is TRBV30 and J is TRBJ2-5; D possibly corresponds to TRBD1 (5 bases). Trimming left V 3 bases short and J 3 bases short, with 11 bases between. Germline CDR1 and CDR2: GTSNPN and SVGIG (reference sequence). This CDR3 region has 13 residues. Full variable domain (remainder filled in from reference TRBV30 and TRBJ2-5): SQTIHQWPATLVQPVGSPLSLECTVEGTSNPNLYWYRQAAGRGLQLLFYSVGIGQISSEVPQNLSASRPQDRQFILSSKKLLLSDSGFYLCAWSWGRKETQYFGPGTRLLVL.

This CDR3 is CASSSTYGSSYNEQFF. CDR3 DNA sequence: TGTGCCAGCAGTTCAACCTACGGGAGCTCCTACAATGAGCAGTTCTTC. V and J are TRBV28 and TRBJ2-1; D may be TRBD2 (6 bases). Germline CDR1 is MDHEN and CDR2 is SYDVKM. This CDR3 region has 16 residues. Trimming removed 4 bases from V and 0 bases from J, with 13 bases in between.

The rearrangement links TRBV9 to TRBJ2-7, with D possibly TRBD1 on 7 matching bases. Germline V lookup: CDR1 SGDLS, CDR2 YYNGEE. This CDR3 has 15 amino acids. The germline V and J ends were trimmed by 4 bases and 0 bases, with 14 bases remaining between them. CDR3 amino acids: CASSWGDSVSYEQYF. CDR3 coding DNA: TGTGCCAGCAGCTGGGGGGACAGTGTCTCCTACGAGCAGTACTTC.

This chain uses TRBV6-1 with TRBJ1-2; D not certain. The V end lost 3 bases, the J end lost 3 bases, and 11 bases lay between the germline ends. The CDR3 is 14 amino acids. CDR1 MNHNS and CDR2 SASEGT come from the germline V gene. For the CDR3, the DNA is TGTGCCAGCAGTGAGAGAAACCGGTACTATGGCTACACCTTC. Protein product: CASSERNRYYGYTF.

The chain is built from TRBV28 and TRBJ1-5; D is unresolved. V dropped 7 bases and J dropped 6 bases, with 10 bases sitting between them. CDR1 MDHEN and CDR2 SYDVKM come from the germline V gene. The length of the CDR3 is 12 residues. DNA for the CDR3: TGTGCCAGCACGCCCCTTAGTCAGCCCCAGCATTTT. Its translation is CASTPLSQPQHF.

The V call is TRBV5-6, the J call TRBJ2-3; D may be TRBD2 (5 bases). The ends were cut back, 2 bases at V and 1 base at J, with 11 bases in the middle. CDR3 length: 15 amino acids. The germline V gene has CDR1 SGHDT and CDR2 YYEEEE. CDR3 residues: CASSLGGVRTDTQYF. The DNA of the CDR3 is TGTGCCAGCAGCTTAGGAGGTGTACGCACAGATACGCAGTATTTT.

The V and J genes are TRBV27 and TRBJ1-6, with 8 bases that match TRBD1. The CDR3 is 14 residues long. The V gene's germline CDR1 is MNHEY and CDR2 SMNVEV (reference sequence). Trimming took 7 bases from V and 9 from J; bases not matched to a gene: 8. The CDR3 DNA reads as TGTGCCAGCACCCCGACAGGGGCGGGTTCACCCCTCCACTTT. It specifies CASTPTGAGSPLHF.

In its sample, this clone was seen a few times. V gene TRBV5-1 combines with J gene TRBJ2-5, with TRBD2 matching over 11 bases. TRBJ2-7 matches the DNA end more closely, so the J call is doubtful. The CDR3 runs 13 residues. Per the germline V gene, CDR1 is SGHRS and CDR2 is YFSETQ. CDR3 residues: CASSATSGAEQYF. In DNA, the CDR3 is TGCGCCAGCAGCGCGACTAGCGGGGCCGAGCAGTACTTC.

The V and J genes are TRBV18 and TRBJ1-2; no clear D gene. The ends were cut back, 0 bases at V and 6 bases at J, with 8 bases in the middle. The CDR3 length is 13 residues. In germline, CDR1 is KGHSH, CDR2 LQKENI. Here the CDR3 DNA reads TGTGCCAGCTCACCACCAACAGCCGATGGCTACACCTTC. It encodes CASSPPTADGYTF.

The V call is TRBV18, the J call TRBJ1-6; 9 bases match TRBD1. The CDR3 runs 17 residues. Germline loops: CDR1 KGHSH, CDR2 LQKENI. V was clipped by 2 bases and J by 10 bases; unmatched bases: 12. CDR3 nucleotide sequence: TGTGCCAGCTCACCAATACCTCCCGGGACAGGGAAATCACCCCTCCACTTT. Encoded protein: CASSPIPPGTGKSPLHF.

This chain connects TRBV29-1 to TRBJ2-7, with no clear D. The V gene lost 7 bases and the J gene lost 0 bases, with 7 bases spanning the gap. Germline-derived CDR1 and CDR2 are SQVTM and ANQGSEA. The CDR3 extends over 11 amino acids. CDR3 residues: CSGASSYEQYF. The CDR3 bases are TGCAGCGGGGCGAGCTCCTACGAGCAGTACTTC.